This T cell receptor (beta chain) was captured in a study of identical twins. The study, taken as a whole, reports: The same donors were not followed; conclusions instead depended on cross-sectional statistical analysis. Beta out-of-frame sequences showed weaker excess twin sharing. High-abundance cord blood beta clonotypes had fewer insertions; memory repertoires showed none.

The V gene end was trimmed by 1 base and the J gene end by 5 bases; junction bases not matched to a gene: 7. This CDR3 is built from 15 residues. In germline, CDR1 is SEHNR, CDR2 FQNEAQ (reference sequence). Notes on this clonotype: Its cognate antigen is unknown.

Every sampled donor was Caucasian and healthy. Via MiXCR, TCRdb re-called the 5' RACE reads, giving one row per CDR3 protein. The sample consists of 200,000 to 250,000 distinct CDR3 sequences, roughly 7.5% of them appearing once. These sequences were also reported in another study, on yellow fever vaccine responses in identical twins.

Sequenced input: memory (CD45RO+) T cells sorted from blood. This TCR was recovered from a woman aged 18-29 years in good health. This chain connects TRBV7-9 to TRBJ2-5; 7 bases are a match to TRBD1. The CDR3, as DNA: TGTGCCAGCAGCTTAGGACAGGGCCAAACCGAGACCCAGTACTTC. It yields the protein CASSLGQGQTETQYF.